This TCR beta chain derives from a study of T cell responses to AZD1222 COVID-19 vaccine. Remarks on this clone: Its antigen is as yet unknown. An end of the junction does not agree with germline; a read error may underlie this.

Points from the study as a whole: Spike-specific TCR breadth rose after two AZD1222 doses, and depth rose as well. Donors in the cohort were predominantly white British and more often female, and clonal diversity was possibly underestimated. Baseline seropositivity characterized only a handful of AZD1222 recipients. Within unmutated variant regions lay the reported targets of nearly half of spike-specific TCRs.

TCRdb's table, derived via immunoSEQ multiplex PCR, lists solely in-frame clones and lacks some. The sample has about 81,000 clones, under 95% seen once; the top ten hold 11%. There are 12 residues in the CDR3. Looked up from germline, CDR1 is SNHLY and CDR2 is FYNNEI. The TCR originated in an adult who received the AZD1222 COVID-19 vaccine. This specimen consisted of peripheral blood, obtained 28 days after the second AZD1222 dose. The genes are TRBV2 and TRBJ2-7; unclear D gene. The CDR3 spells CASTEVTYEQYF. The CDR3 DNA follows: TGTGCCAGCACTGAAGTTACCTACGAGCAGTACTTC.